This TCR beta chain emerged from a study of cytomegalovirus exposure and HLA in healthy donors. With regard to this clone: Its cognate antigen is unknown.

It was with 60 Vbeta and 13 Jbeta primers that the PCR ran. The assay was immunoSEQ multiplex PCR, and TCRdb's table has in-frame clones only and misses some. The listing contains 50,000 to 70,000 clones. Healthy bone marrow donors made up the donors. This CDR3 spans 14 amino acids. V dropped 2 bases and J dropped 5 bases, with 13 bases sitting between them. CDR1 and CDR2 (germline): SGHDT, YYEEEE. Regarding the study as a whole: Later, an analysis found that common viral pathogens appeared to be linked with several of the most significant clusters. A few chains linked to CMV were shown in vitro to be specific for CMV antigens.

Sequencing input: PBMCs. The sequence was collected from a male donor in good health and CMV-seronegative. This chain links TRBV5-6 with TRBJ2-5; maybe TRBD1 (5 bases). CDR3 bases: TGTGCCAGCAGCTTTGGTATGGGGCATGAGACCCAGTACTTC. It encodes CASSFGMGHETQYF.